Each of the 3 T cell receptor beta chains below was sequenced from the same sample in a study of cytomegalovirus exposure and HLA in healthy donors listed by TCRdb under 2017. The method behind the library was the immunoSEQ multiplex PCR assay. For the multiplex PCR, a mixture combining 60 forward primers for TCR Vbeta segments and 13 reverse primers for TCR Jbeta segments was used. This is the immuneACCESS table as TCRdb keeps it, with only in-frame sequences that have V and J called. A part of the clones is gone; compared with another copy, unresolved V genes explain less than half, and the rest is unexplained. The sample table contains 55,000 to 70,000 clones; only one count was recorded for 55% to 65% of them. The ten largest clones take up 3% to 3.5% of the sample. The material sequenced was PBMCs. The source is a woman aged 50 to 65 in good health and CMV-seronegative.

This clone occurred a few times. This CDR3 is CASSSGGRGNTIYF. CDR3 sequence (DNA): TGTGCCAGCAGCTCCGGAGGGCGAGGAAACACCATATATTTT. The V and J genes are TRBV5-6 and TRBJ1-3; D is uncertain. Germline lookup yields CDR1 SGHDT and CDR2 YYEEEE. Trimming took off 3 bases at V and 4 bases at J, with 11 bases between the two ends. CDR3 length: 14 amino acids. Full variable domain (rest looked up from reference TRBV5-6 and TRBJ1-3): DAGVTQSPTHLIKTRGQQVTLRCSPKSGHDTVSWYQQALGQGPQFIFQYYEEEERQRGNFPDRFSGHQFPNYSSELNVNALLLGDSALYLCASSSGGRGNTIYFGEGSWLTVV.

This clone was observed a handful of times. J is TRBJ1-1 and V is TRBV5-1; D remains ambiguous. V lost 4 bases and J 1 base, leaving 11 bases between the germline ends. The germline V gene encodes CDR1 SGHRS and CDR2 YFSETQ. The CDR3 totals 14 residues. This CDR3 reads CASSLVRENTEAFF. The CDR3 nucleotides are TGCGCCAGCAGCCTAGTACGGGAGAACACTGAAGCTTTCTTT.

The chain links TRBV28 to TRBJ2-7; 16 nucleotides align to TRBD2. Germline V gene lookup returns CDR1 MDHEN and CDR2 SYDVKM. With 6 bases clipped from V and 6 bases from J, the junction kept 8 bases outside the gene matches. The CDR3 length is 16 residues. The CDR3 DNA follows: TGTGCCAGCAGACCAGGGACTAGCGGGAGGGCTGCCGAGCAGTACTTC. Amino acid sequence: CASRPGTSGRAAEQYF.